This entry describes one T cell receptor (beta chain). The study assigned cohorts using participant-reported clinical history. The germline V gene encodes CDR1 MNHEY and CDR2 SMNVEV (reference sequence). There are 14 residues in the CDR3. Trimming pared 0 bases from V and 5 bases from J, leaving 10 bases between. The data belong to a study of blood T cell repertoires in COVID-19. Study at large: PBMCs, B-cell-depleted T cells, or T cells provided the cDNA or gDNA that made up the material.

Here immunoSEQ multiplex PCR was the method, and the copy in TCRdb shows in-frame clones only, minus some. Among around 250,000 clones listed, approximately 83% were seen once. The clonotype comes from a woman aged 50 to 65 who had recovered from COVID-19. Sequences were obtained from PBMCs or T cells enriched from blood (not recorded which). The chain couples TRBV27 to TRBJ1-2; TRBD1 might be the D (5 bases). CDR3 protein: CASSLSRDGYGYTF. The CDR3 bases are TGTGCCAGCAGTTTATCGCGGGACGGGTATGGCTACACCTTC.